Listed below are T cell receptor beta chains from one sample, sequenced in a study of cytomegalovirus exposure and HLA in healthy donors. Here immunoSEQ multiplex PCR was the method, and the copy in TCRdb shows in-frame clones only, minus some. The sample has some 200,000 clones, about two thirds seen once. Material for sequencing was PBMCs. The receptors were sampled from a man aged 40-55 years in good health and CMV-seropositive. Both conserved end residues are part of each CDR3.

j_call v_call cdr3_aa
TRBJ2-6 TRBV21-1 CASSKQGTGANVLTF
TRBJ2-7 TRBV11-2 CASSIRLAGSLEQYF
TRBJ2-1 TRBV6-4 CASSAAGTNNEQFF
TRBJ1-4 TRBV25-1 CASSEEGGWAERLFF
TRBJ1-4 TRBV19 CASSIVSGTGNEKLFF
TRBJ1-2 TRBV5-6 CASNPGLNYGYTF
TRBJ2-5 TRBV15 CATSRDPRGGETQYF
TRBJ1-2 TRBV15 CATSREAGTPYGYTF
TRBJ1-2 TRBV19 CASSPDSANYGYTF
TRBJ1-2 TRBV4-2 CASSQDIRGLDYGYTF
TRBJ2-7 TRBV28 CASSSAGLNYEQYF
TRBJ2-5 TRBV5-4 CASSVGLQETQYF
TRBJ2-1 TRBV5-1 CASSIRGRNEQFF
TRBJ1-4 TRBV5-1 CASSEGTGGEKLFF
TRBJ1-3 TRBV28 CASSRSDTDNSGNTIYF
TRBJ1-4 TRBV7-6 CASSSREKGLGQRNEKLFF
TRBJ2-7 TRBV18 CASSTGAREQYF
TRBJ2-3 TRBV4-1 CASSRRQGGDTQYF
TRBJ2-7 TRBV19 CASSTTGHADEQYF
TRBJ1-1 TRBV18 CASSPDSEAFF
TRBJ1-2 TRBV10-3 CAIGQGPTNYGYTF
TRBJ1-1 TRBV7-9 CASSLASDTEAFF
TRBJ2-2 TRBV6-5 CASSYWPSGTGELFF
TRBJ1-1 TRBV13 CASSFLRAEAFF
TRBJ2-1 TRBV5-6 CASRTDWSEQFF
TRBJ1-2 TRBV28 CASLMDRQAYGYTF
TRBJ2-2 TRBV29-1 CSVADRGQGGELFF
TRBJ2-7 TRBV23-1 CASSPIDRFLHYEQYF
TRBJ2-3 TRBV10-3 CAILSRSTDTQYF
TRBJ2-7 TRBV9 CASSVGTGGYERYF
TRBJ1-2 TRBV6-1 CASSELAGGEVGYTF
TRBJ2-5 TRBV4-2 CASSQIYGSSGTTQETQYF
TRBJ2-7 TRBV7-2 CASSWGGLYEQYF
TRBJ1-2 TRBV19 CASSRAGRDGYTF
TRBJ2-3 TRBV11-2 CASSGTSGTDTQYF
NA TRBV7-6 CASSTQGPRSSYEQYF
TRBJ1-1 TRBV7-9 CASSSPEGVNTEAFF
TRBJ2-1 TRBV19 CASSDRATPLNEQFF
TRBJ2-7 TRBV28 CASSFGIAGQGYEQYF
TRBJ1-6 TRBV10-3 CASEGSYNSPLHF
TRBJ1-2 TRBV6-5 CASSPGTRTYGYTF